The 24 T cell receptor beta chains in this list originate from one sample, sequenced in a study of cytotoxic CD8 clonotypes in ibrutinib-treated CLL. Some clones are missing from TCRdb's copy, which holds only in-frame ones; the method was immunoSEQ multiplex PCR. The table records 100,000 or so clones, about 50% of them present only once. This material consisted of PBMCs, taken after 24 months of ibrutinib treatment. The receptors were gathered from a human donor with chronic lymphocytic leukemia.

The CDR3 region has the DNA TGTGCCAGCAGTTTACGGCTAGCGGGGGGCGGAAGCACAGATACGCAGTATTTT. Translation gives CASSLRLAGGGSTDTQYF. The V call is TRBV27, the J call TRBJ2-3, with 11 bases identical to TRBD2. The CDR3 has 18 amino acids. Trimming took 2 bases from V and 0 from J; bases not matched to a gene: 7. CDR1 is MNHEY and CDR2 is SMNVEV in the germline V gene (reference sequence).

V gene TRBV25-1 combines with J gene TRBJ2-2; 12 nucleotides agree with TRBD1. Germline V gene lookup returns CDR1 MGHDK and CDR2 SYGVNS. This CDR3 is 18 amino acids long. V lost 2 bases to trimming and J lost 2 bases; unmatched junction nucleotides: 6. CDR3 loop: CASSEISGTGGNTGELFF. Here the CDR3 DNA reads TGTGCCAGCAGTGAAATTTCGGGGACAGGGGGCAACACCGGGGAGCTGTTTTTT.

The chain couples TRBV20-1 to TRBJ1-1; 9 positions agree with TRBD1. Germline V gene data show CDR1 as DFQATT and CDR2 as SNEGSKA (reference sequence). V shed 6 bases, J shed 10 bases, and the junction held 6 bases outside the gene matches. The CDR3 contains 11 residues. CDR3 coding DNA: TGCAGTGCAGGGACAGGGCTCGGAGCTTTCTTT. Translated: CSAGTGLGAFF.

The chain carries TRBV6-5 and TRBJ2-7; the D gene is possibly TRBD1 (5 bases). This CDR3 region has 15 residues. CDR1 is MNHEY, CDR2 SVGAGI, per germline. Trimming stripped 1 base from V and 7 bases from J, with 17 bases between. CDR3 in DNA: TGTGCCAGCAGTTACTTAAGGGGTTCTCGGTTGGAGCAGTACTTC. Encoded protein: CASSYLRGSRLEQYF.

The table lists this clone with a count of one. The rearrangement uses TRBV28 and TRBJ1-1; 7 nucleotides line up with TRBD1. V lost 6 bases, J lost 1 base, and 11 bases stayed unmatched. This CDR3 is built from 16 residues. Per germline, CDR1 MDHEN and CDR2 SYDVKM. CDR3 in amino acids: CASSSGGGVGNTEAFF. CDR3 bases: TGTGCCAGCAGCTCAGGGGGTGGGGTAGGGAACACTGAAGCTTTCTTT. The full variable domain, its missing parts supplied by reference TRBV28 and TRBJ1-1, is DVKVTQSSRYLVKRTGEKVFLECVQDMDHENMFWYRQDPGLGLRLIYFSYDVKMKEKGDIPEGYSVSREKKERFSLILESASTNQTSMYLCASSSGGGVGNTEAFFGQGTRLTVV.

In its sample, this clone was seen a few times. The chain has TRBV25-1 and TRBJ1-4; no reliable D call. Germline lookup yields CDR1 MGHDK and CDR2 SYGVNS. The CDR3 has 14 amino acids. With 1 base removed from V and 5 bases from J, the gap between germline ends came to 8 bases. CDR3 DNA: TGTGCCAGCAGTGAATTTAGGGAGAATGAAAAACTGTTTTTT. This translates into CASSEFRENEKLFF. The whole variable domain, remainder taken from reference TRBV25-1 and TRBJ1-4, is EADIYQTPRYLVIGTGKKITLECSQTMGHDKMYWYQQDPGMELHLIHYSYGVNSTEKGDLSSESTVSRIRTEHFPLTLESARPSHTSQYLCASSEFRENEKLFFGSGTQLSVL.

V and J are TRBV10-3 and TRBJ1-2; D possibly corresponds to TRBD1 (5 bases). The CDR3 length is 16 residues. The germline gives CDR1 ENHRY, CDR2 SYGVKD. V gave up 3 bases and J gave up 7 bases, with 21 bases separating them. For the CDR3, the DNA is TGTGCCATCAGTGAACGAGGGGACCAAGGCGGGGGTGGCTACACCTTC. It codes for CAISERGDQGGGGYTF.

V usage is TRBV29-1 and J usage is TRBJ1-4; tentatively, D is TRBD1 (6 bases). From germline, CDR1 is SQVTM and CDR2 ANQGSEA. Trimming removed 0 bases from V and 7 bases from J, with 9 bases in between. The CDR3 totals 13 residues. The CDR3: CSVEERGGEKLFF. The CDR3 region has the DNA TGCAGCGTTGAAGAAAGGGGGGGTGAAAAACTGTTTTTT.

The V call is TRBV20-1, the J call TRBJ1-1, with D perhaps matching TRBD1 (6 bases). Germline V CDR1 and CDR2: DFQATT, SNEGSKA (reference sequence). V was trimmed by 6 bases and J by 5 bases, leaving 10 bases between them. The CDR3 has 11 amino acids. The CDR3 sequence is CSAERGTEAFF. The CDR3 DNA sequence: TGCAGTGCCGAAAGGGGGACTGAAGCTTTCTTT.

CDR3 nucleotides: TGCAGCGTTGCGGCAGGATGGTTCGACGAGCAGTACTTC. Amino acid sequence: CSVAAGWFDEQYF. The chain carries TRBV29-1 and TRBJ2-7; D remains ambiguous. The germline CDR1 and CDR2 sequences are SQVTM and ANQGSEA. The CDR3 runs 13 residues. V lost 4 bases and J lost 5, with 15 bases in between.

The rearrangement uses TRBV5-4 and TRBJ2-3; unclear D gene. The CDR3 is 12 residues long. The germline CDR1 and CDR2 sequences are SGHNT and YYREEE (reference sequence). V lost 0 bases and J lost 4, with 3 bases in between. Written as DNA, the CDR3 is TGTGCCAGCAGCTTGGACTCAGATACGCAGTATTTT. It translates to CASSLDSDTQYF.

Of note for this clone: Other DNA sequences within the sample encode an identical CDR3. The rearrangement uses TRBV5-1 and TRBJ2-5; 8 nucleotides align to TRBD1. Losses at the gene ends were 4 bases for V and 4 bases for J; bases not matched to a gene: 3. Germline V lookup: CDR1 SGHRS, CDR2 YFSETQ. The CDR3 runs to 13 residues. CDR3: CASSLDRVETQYF. As DNA, the CDR3 is TGCGCCAGCAGCCTGGACAGGGTAGAGACCCAGTACTTC.

The chain employs TRBV4-1 and TRBJ2-2; D may be TRBD1 (6 bases). The CDR3 is 17 residues long. Trimming left V 2 bases short and J 1 base short, with 14 bases between. The V gene's germline CDR1 is MGHRA and CDR2 YSYEKL. As DNA, the CDR3 is TGCGCCAGCAGCCAAACTCGTGGACAGATGAACACCGGGGAGCTGTTTTTT. Residues: CASSQTRGQMNTGELFF.

This chain uses TRBV28 with TRBJ1-2, with TRBD1 matching 8 bases. Germline V gene lookup returns CDR1 MDHEN and CDR2 SYDVKM. This CDR3 is 15 amino acids long. Losses at the gene ends were 2 bases for V and 2 bases for J; bases not matched to a gene: 4. The CDR3 protein is CASSLQGAGNYGYTF. CDR3 bases: TGTGCCAGCAGTTTACAGGGGGCCGGGAACTATGGCTACACCTTC.

J is TRBJ1-4 and V is TRBV28; D uncertain. CDR3 length equals 13 residues. The V end was cut by 2 bases, the J end by 7 bases, with 8 bases between. Germline loops: CDR1 MDHEN, CDR2 SYDVKM. CDR3 region: CASSLVQFEKLFF. Here the CDR3 DNA reads TGTGCCAGCAGTTTAGTACAGTTTGAAAAACTGTTTTTT.

V usage is TRBV5-5 and J usage is TRBJ1-5; possibly TRBD1 for D (5 bases). The CDR3 extends over 15 amino acids. The V and J ends lost 7 bases and 4 bases respectively, with 18 bases between them. The germline gives CDR1 SGHKS, CDR2 YYEKEE (reference sequence). CDR3 in DNA: TGTGCCAGCGGACAAACCGGGACCCTAAATCAGCCCCAGCATTTT. Encoded protein: CASGQTGTLNQPQHF.

J is TRBJ2-1 and V is TRBV25-1; maybe TRBD2 (7 bases). There are 15 residues in the CDR3. Per germline, CDR1 MGHDK and CDR2 SYGVNS. The V end was cut by 4 bases, the J end by 9 bases, with 19 bases between. CDR3 loop: CASSGFSVGGGEQFF. DNA for the CDR3: TGTGCCAGCAGTGGGTTTTCAGTGGGAGGGGGTGAGCAGTTCTTC.

This clone was picked up a small number of times. The rearrangement links TRBV4-2 to TRBJ2-1; D ambiguous. The CDR3 has 14 amino acids. Germline V gene lookup returns CDR1 LGHNA and CDR2 YNFKEQ. V was pared by 0 bases and J by 5 bases, with 8 bases between. Here the CDR3 reads CASSQDLADNEQFF. Here the CDR3 DNA reads TGTGCCAGCAGCCAAGACTTAGCCGACAATGAGCAGTTCTTC.

This clone came up once. V and J are TRBV29-1 and TRBJ2-3; perhaps TRBD1 as D (5 bases). Germline CDR1 and CDR2: SQVTM and ANQGSEA. This CDR3 has 12 amino acids. Trimming left V 6 bases short and J 6 bases short, with 13 bases between. The CDR3 is CSVGHTVDTQYF. The CDR3 nucleotides are TGCAGCGTCGGACACACCGTCGATACGCAGTATTTT.

The CDR3 sequence is CASRGDRPQETQYF. The CDR3 nucleotides read TGTGCCAGCAGGGGGGACAGGCCTCAAGAGACCCAGTACTTC. J is TRBJ2-5 and V is TRBV25-1, with 8 bases aligning to TRBD1. With V trimmed by 6 bases and J by 2 bases, 5 bases remained unmatched. Germline values: CDR1 MGHDK, CDR2 SYGVNS. The CDR3 contains 14 residues.

The gene calls are TRBV29-1 and TRBJ1-3; perhaps TRBD1 as D (5 bases). Trimming stripped 5 bases from V and 2 bases from J, with 7 bases between. The germline V gene has CDR1 SQVTM and CDR2 ANQGSEA. This CDR3 is built from 12 residues. For the CDR3, the DNA is TGCAGCGTTCGGGGGGCTGGAAACACCATATATTTT. Amino acids: CSVRGAGNTIYF.

This clone appeared a few times. V usage is TRBV11-3 and J usage is TRBJ2-3, with 7 bases lining up with TRBD1. J gave up 4 bases and V 4 bases, and 2 bases lay outside the gene matches. The CDR3 runs 13 residues. Germline CDR1 and CDR2: SGHNT and YENEEA. The CDR3 spells CASSWDSSDTQYF. The CDR3 nucleotides are TGTGCCAGCAGCTGGGACAGCTCAGATACGCAGTATTTT.

The chain combines TRBV30 with TRBJ2-7, with D uncertain. Trimming took 2 bases from V and 0 from J, leaving 8 bases between them. Germline V gives CDR1 GTSNPN, CDR2 SVGIG (reference sequence). This CDR3 spans 13 amino acids. The CDR3 DNA sequence: TGTGCCTGGAGTTTCGTCGGCTCCTACGAGCAGTACTTC. The encoded protein is CAWSFVGSYEQYF. Based on the CDR3 plus reference TRBV30 and TRBJ2-7, the full variable domain is SQTIHQWPATLVQPVGSPLSLECTVEGTSNPNLYWYRQAAGRGLQLLFYSVGIGQISSEVPQNLSASRPQDRQFILSSKKLLLSDSGFYLCAWSFVGSYEQYFGPGTRLTVT.

This chain joins TRBV27 and TRBJ2-3, with TRBD1 matching over 8 bases. Looked up from germline, CDR1 is MNHEY and CDR2 is SMNVEV (reference sequence). The CDR3 sequence is 14 residues long. The J segment lost 6 bases and the V segment lost 6 bases, leaving 8 bases of the junction unmatched. CDR3 residues: CASSPGGRGDTQYF. CDR3 in DNA: TGTGCCAGCAGCCCAGGGGGCAGGGGGGATACGCAGTATTTT.